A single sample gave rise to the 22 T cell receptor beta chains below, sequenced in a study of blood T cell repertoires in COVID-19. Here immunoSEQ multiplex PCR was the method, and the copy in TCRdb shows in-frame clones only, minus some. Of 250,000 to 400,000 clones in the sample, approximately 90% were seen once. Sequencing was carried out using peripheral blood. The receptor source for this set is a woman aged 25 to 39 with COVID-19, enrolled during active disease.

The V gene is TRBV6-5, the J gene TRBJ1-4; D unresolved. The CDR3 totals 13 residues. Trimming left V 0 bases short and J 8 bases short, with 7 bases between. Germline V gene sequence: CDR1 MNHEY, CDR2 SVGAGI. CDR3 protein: CASSYSRHEKLFF. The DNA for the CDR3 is TGTGCCAGCAGTTACTCCAGGCACGAAAAACTGTTTTTT.

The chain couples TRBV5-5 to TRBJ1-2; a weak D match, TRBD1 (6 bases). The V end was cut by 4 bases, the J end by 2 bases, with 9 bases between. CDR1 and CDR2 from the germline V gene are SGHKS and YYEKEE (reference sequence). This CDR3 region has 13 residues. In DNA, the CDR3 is TGTGCCAGCAGCCGCACAGGGAACTATGGCTACACCTTC. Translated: CASSRTGNYGYTF.

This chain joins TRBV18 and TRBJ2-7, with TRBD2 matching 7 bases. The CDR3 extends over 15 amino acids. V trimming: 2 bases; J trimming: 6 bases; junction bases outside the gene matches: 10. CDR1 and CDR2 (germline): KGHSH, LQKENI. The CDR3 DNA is TGTGCCAGCTCACCATCGGACGGGGGGTCTGTCGAGCAGTACTTC. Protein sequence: CASSPSDGGSVEQYF. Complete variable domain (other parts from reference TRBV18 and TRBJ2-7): NAGVMQNPRHLVRRRGQEARLRCSPMKGHSHVYWYRQLPEEGLKFMVYLQKENIIDESGMPKERFSAEFPKEGPSILRIQQVVRGDSAAYFCASSPSDGGSVEQYFGPGTRLTVT.

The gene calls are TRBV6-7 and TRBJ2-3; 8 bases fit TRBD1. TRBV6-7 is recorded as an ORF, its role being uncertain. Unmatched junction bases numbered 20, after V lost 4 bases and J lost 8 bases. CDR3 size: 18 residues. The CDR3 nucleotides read TGTGCCAGCAGTTGTCCGATCCAGGACAGGGTTCTTTTAGGTACGCAGTATTTT. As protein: CASSCPIQDRVLLGTQYF.

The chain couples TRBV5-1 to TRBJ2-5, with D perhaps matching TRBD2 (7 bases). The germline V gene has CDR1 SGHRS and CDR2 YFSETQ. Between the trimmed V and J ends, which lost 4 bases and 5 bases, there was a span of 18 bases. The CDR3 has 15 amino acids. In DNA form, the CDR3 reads TGCGCCAGCAGCCTTGGGGGGGCCCGGAGGGAGACCCAGTACTTC. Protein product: CASSLGGARRETQYF. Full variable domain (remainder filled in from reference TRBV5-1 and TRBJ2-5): KAGVTQTPRYLIKTRGQQVTLSCSPISGHRSVSWYQQTPGQGLQFLFEYFSETQRNKGNFPGRFSGRQFSNSRSEMNVSTLELGDSALYLCASSLGGARRETQYFGPGTRLLVL.

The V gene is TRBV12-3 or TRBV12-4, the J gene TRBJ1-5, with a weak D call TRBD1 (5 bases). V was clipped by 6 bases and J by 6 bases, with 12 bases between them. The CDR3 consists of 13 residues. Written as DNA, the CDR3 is TGTGCCAGCAGCCCCAGGGAGGGTCAGCCCCAGCATTTT. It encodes CASSPREGQPQHF.

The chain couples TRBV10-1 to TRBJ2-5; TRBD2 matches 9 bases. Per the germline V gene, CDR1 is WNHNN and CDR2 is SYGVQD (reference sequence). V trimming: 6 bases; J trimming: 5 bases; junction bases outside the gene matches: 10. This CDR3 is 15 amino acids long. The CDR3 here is CASSEAGGLLETQYF. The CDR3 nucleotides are TGCGCCAGCAGCGAAGCGGGGGGCCTCCTCGAGACCCAGTACTTC.

CDR3: CASSDGGGPATNEKLFF. The CDR3, as DNA: TGTGCCAGCAGTGATGGGGGAGGACCCGCAACTAATGAAAAACTGTTTTTT. The V gene is TRBV2, the J gene TRBJ1-4, with a tentative D call TRBD1 (5 bases). The germline V and J ends were trimmed by 3 bases and 0 bases, with 14 bases remaining between them. Germline lookup yields CDR1 SNHLY and CDR2 FYNNEI. The CDR3 loop spans 17 amino acids.

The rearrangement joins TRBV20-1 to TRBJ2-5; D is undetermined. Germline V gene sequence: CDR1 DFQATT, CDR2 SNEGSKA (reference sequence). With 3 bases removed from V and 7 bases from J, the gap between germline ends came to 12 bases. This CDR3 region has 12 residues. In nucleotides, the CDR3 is TGCAGTGCTAGTACGGTTGGCGGGACCCAGTACTTC. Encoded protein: CSASTVGGTQYF.

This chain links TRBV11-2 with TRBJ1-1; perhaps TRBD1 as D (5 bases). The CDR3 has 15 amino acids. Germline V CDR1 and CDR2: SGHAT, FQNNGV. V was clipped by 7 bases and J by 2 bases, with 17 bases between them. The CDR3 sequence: CASNPGSTANTEAFF. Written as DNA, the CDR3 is TGTGCCAGCAACCCCGGGTCGACAGCAAACACTGAAGCTTTCTTT. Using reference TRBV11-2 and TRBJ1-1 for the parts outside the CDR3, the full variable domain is EAGVAQSPRYKIIEKRQSVAFWCNPISGHATLYWYQQILGQGPKLLIQFQNNGVVDDSQLPKDRFSAERLKGVDSTLKIQPAKLEDSAVYLCASNPGSTANTEAFFGQGTRLTVV.

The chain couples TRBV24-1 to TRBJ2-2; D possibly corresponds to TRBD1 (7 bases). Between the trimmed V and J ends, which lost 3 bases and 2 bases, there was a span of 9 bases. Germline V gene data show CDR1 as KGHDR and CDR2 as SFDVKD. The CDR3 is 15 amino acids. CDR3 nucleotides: TGTGCCACCAGTGATCAGGGGGGCAACACCGGGGAGCTGTTTTTT. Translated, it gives CATSDQGGNTGELFF.

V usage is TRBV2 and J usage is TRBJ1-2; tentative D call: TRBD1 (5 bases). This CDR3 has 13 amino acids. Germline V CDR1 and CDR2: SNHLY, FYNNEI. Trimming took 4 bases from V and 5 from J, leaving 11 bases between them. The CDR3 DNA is TGTGCCAGCAGTGTACAGGCTTCTTATGGCTACACCTTC. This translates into CASSVQASYGYTF.

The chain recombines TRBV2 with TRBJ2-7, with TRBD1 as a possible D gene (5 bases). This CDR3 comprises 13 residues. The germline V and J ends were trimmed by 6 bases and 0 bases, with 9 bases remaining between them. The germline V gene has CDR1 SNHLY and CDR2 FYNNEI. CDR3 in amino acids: CASRETVSYEQYF. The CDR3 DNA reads TGTGCCAGCAGAGAGACAGTCTCCTACGAGCAGTACTTC. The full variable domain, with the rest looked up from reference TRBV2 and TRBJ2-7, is EPEVTQTPSHQVTQMGQEVILRCVPISNHLYFYWYRQILGQKVEFLVSFYNNEISEKSEIFDDQFSVERPDGSNFTLKIRSTKLEDSAMYFCASRETVSYEQYFGPGTRLTVT.

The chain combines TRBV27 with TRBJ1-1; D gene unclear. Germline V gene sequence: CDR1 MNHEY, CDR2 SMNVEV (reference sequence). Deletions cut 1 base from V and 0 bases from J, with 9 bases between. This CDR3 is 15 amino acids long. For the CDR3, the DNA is TGTGCCAGCAGTTTATTCCCGGGTATGAACACTGAAGCTTTCTTT. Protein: CASSLFPGMNTEAFF.

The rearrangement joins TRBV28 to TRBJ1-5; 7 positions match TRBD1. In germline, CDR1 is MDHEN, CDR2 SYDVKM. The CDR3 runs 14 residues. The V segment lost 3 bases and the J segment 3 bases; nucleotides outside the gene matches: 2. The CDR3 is CASSLTGYNQPQHF. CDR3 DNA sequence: TGTGCCAGCAGTTTGACAGGGTACAATCAGCCCCAGCATTTT. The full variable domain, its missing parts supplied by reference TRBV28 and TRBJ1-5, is DVKVTQSSRYLVKRTGEKVFLECVQDMDHENMFWYRQDPGLGLRLIYFSYDVKMKEKGDIPEGYSVSREKKERFSLILESASTNQTSMYLCASSLTGYNQPQHFGDGTRLSIL.

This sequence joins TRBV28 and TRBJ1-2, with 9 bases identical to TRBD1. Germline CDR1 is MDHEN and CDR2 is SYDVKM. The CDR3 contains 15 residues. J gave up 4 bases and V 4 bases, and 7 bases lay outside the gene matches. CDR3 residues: CASSSQDRGIYGYTF. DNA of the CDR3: TGTGCCAGCAGTTCCCAGGACAGGGGCATCTATGGCTACACCTTC.

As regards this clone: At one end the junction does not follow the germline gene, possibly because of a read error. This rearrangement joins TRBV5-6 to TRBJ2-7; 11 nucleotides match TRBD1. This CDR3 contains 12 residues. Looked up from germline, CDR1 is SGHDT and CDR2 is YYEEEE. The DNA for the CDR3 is TGTGCCAGCAGCCACCAGCCGGGACAGGGGGTCTTC. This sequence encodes CASSHQPGQGVF.

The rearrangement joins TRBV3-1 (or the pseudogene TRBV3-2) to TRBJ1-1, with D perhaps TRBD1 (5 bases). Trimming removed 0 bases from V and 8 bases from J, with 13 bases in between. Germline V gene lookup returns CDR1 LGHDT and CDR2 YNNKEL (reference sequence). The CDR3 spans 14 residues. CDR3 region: CASSQDHGGREAFF. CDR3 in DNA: TGTGCCAGCAGCCAAGATCACGGGGGGAGGGAAGCTTTCTTT.

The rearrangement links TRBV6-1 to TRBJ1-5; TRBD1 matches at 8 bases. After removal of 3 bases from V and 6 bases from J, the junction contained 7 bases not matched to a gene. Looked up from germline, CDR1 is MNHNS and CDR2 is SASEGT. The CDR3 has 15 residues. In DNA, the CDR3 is TGTGCCAGCAGTGATACGGACAGGGTCACTCAGCCCCAGCATTTT. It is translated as CASSDTDRVTQPQHF.

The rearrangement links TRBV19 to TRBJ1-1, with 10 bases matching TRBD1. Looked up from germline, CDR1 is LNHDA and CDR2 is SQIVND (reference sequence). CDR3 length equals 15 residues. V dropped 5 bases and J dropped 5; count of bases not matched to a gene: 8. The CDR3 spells CASSFGTGAGTEAFF. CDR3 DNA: TGTGCCAGTAGTTTCGGGACAGGGGCAGGGACTGAAGCTTTCTTT.

CDR3 DNA: TGTGCCAGCAGCTTACTAGCGGGGGGGAGCACAGATACGCAGTATTTT. This sequence encodes CASSLLAGGSTDTQYF. This chain joins TRBV5-6 and TRBJ2-3; 13 bases align to TRBD2. The CDR3 has 16 amino acids. The V gene's germline CDR1 is SGHDT and CDR2 YYEEEE. Trimming cost V 2 bases and J 0 bases; bases outside gene matches: 0. Full variable domain (rest looked up from reference TRBV5-6 and TRBJ2-3): DAGVTQSPTHLIKTRGQQVTLRCSPKSGHDTVSWYQQALGQGPQFIFQYYEEEERQRGNFPDRFSGHQFPNYSSELNVNALLLGDSALYLCASSLLAGGSTDTQYFGPGTRLTVL.

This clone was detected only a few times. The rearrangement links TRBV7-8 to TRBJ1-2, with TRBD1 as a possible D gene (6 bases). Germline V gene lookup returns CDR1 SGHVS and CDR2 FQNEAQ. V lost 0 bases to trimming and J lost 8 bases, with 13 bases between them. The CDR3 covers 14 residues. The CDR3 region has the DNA TGTGCCAGCAGCTTAGCGCAGGGGCTCTGGGGCTACACCTTC. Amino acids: CASSLAQGLWGYTF.